Reported below is one TCR beta chain. The antigen is not known. The CDR3 runs 14 residues. Deletions cut 1 base from V and 5 bases from J, with 14 bases between. Germline V gives CDR1 DFQATT, CDR2 SNEGSKA (reference sequence). Every sample had a minimum of 6.5 million PBMCs isolated. With a J-beta primer mix and a sample-barcoded 5' primer, a second PCR ran 7 to 11 cycles. TCRdb re-called the 5' RACE reads through MiXCR, storing one row per CDR3 protein. This table holds 850,000 to 1,300,000 distinct CDR3 sequences, more than 35% found once. The source of the sample is a study of blood T cells in healthy people across ages. Study findings and constraints: Samples with more naive T cells showed higher observed beta diversity. Among long-lived donors, naive CD4+ cells were more numerous and diversity higher than in aged donors.

Sequenced material: blood. The source of this sequence is a woman aged 60 to 75 in good health. The chain employs TRBV20-1 and TRBJ2-5; D is uncertain. In DNA, the CDR3 is TGCAGTGCTAGAGGAGTGTTCCGAGAGGAGACCCAGTACTTC. Amino acid sequence: CSARGVFREETQYF.